This T cell receptor (beta chain) is drawn from a study of beta chain features in type 1 diabetes listed by TCRdb under 2018. The study in broad terms: No differences in mean age, gender distribution, total cell number or subset yield were found between patients and healthy donors. In the study, recently diagnosed type 1 diabetes patients and matched healthy donors were compared on the TCRB repertoires of their sorted circulating CD4+ T cell subsets. Across all samples, some 99 million sorted cells were examined, and cell number per subset correlated strongly with RNA yield. Naive and central memory subsets were obtained from all 30 or so donors, but regulatory and stem cell-like memory subsets were isolated from only 8 patients and roughly 8 healthy donors. Overall study outcomes, separate from this receptor: Because the HLA sub-analyses included only small numbers of individuals, any influence of HLA type on TCRB rearrangement was left unresolved. In all four CD4+ subsets, TCRB CDR3 length was moderately but significantly shorter in type 1 diabetes patients. Shorter templates might have been favored by PCR, but patient and control samples were amplified and corrected together, so both groups would have been affected equally by any skew. Because cDNA was sequenced instead of genomic DNA, highly expressing activated cells could be over-represented, though the groups showed no difference in activation or CD3 levels. Patients with type 1 diabetes made fewer insertions and deleted more nucleotides at VDJ recombination sites, implying thymic rearrangement abnormalities. Naive, central memory and regulatory TCRB repertoires appeared to be more similar among patients than among healthy donors.

All of the isolated RNA was reverse transcribed with the High Capacity cDNA Reverse Transcription Kit, so expressed TCRB transcripts were sequenced. Deep immunoSEQ sequencing was performed on naive, central memory and regulatory T cell samples, with an average of around 3.4 million total reads per sample. Sorted cells were lysed in RLT buffer, and RNA was extracted using DNase-treated RNeasy Micro or Mini kits according to cell number. Each cell subset was processed on its own to prevent cross-contamination, while patient and healthy donor samples were processed together. TCRB sequences were amplified from cDNA with the immunoSEQ multiplex PCR, producing 87-bp fragments spanning the CDR3 region. The amplicons were sequenced using the Illumina HiSeq platform. The source study handled its data this way. Synthetic template baselines were used to correct PCR bias computationally, reads within Hamming distance 2 were collapsed together, and singletons that could not be merged were discarded. Reads were aligned against IMGT so that V, D and J genes, CDR3 length and insertions or deletions at six rearrangement sites could be assigned. Within each subset, clonotype counts were normalized to sorted cell number, after which true diversity and Gini coefficients were computed with the tcR R package. Repertoire sharing was quantified using the overlap coefficient calculated on TCRB nucleotide sequences. TCRdb mirrors the immuneACCESS table, restricted to in-frame sequences. Some clones are absent from its copies; in checked studies, under half trace to an unresolved V gene, and the reason for the others is unknown. Clonal size and the V and J genes are those of that table, whereas D and trimming came from the DNA. Present in this sample are about 24,000 clones, over 60% of which were seen just once. The top ten hold approximately 2% of the sample.

Cut back by 0 bases and 7 bases, the V and J ends lie 24 bases apart. Per the germline V gene (reference sequence), MNHEY is the CDR1 and SMNVEV is the CDR2. The CDR3, from cysteine to phenylalanine, totals 18 residues. The read is trimmed to its CDR3 DNA, 54 bases read in frame from base 1. Each donor gave one peripheral blood draw, averaging approximately 110 mL, which was collected into heparinised tubes. Using a panel that included CD45RO, CCR7, CD25, CD127, CD95 and CD27, naive, central memory, regulatory and stem cell-like memory CD4+ T cells were sorted on a BD FACSAria II. A purity above 95% was achieved for all sorted populations. PBMCs were isolated immediately by Lymphoprep density gradient centrifugation and stained directly without culture. So that batch effects would be minimized, each experiment stained and sorted samples in pairs, pairing one healthy donor with one patient. In the case of this clone: There is no known antigen for this receptor. No qualities accompany the bases; no much larger clone lies one base away.

The chain joins TRBV27 to TRBJ1-2; TRBD1 is perhaps the D gene, given 6 matching bases. This clonotype was sampled from a middle-aged woman in good health. Sequenced material: Tregs from blood. The cell subset or site label here, explained by the study, means: regulatory CD4+ T cells. The CDR3 loop reads CASSLSPGLRRGSLGYTF. The DNA sequence is as follows: TGTGCCAGCAGTTTATCTCCGGGCCTTCGCAGGGGATCTCTTGGCTACACCTTC.